This T cell receptor (beta chain) was sequenced for a study of beta chain features in type 1 diabetes. Sequencing targeted expressed TCRB transcripts, as all isolated RNA had been reverse transcribed. Using immunoSEQ multiplex PCR, the repertoire was profiled, and TCRdb retains in-frame clones only, with some absent. Seen here are 630,000 or so clones, around an eighth observed once, and the top ten hold 0.03% to 0.04%. Findings and caveats of the study: Type 1 diabetes patients showed fewer insertions and more deletions at VDJ junctions. A moderate, significant TCRB CDR3 shortening appeared in type 1 diabetes across four CD4+ subsets.

On this clone itself: Its target is unknown.

The sequencing input was naive CD4+ T cells from blood. This sequence was found in a man aged 18 to 30 with type 1 diabetes.

The CDR3 nucleotides are TGCGCCAGCAGCCAAGAGGAACGGGCCAGGGGGTCTGCCGGGGAGCTGTTTTTT. Translated: CASSQEERARGSAGELFF. The chain recombines TRBV4-3 with TRBJ2-2, with TRBD1 matching over 7 bases. Losses at the gene ends were 0 bases for V and 6 bases for J; bases not matched to a gene: 13. Looked up from germline, CDR1 is LGHNA and CDR2 is YSLEER. This CDR3 is built from 18 residues.